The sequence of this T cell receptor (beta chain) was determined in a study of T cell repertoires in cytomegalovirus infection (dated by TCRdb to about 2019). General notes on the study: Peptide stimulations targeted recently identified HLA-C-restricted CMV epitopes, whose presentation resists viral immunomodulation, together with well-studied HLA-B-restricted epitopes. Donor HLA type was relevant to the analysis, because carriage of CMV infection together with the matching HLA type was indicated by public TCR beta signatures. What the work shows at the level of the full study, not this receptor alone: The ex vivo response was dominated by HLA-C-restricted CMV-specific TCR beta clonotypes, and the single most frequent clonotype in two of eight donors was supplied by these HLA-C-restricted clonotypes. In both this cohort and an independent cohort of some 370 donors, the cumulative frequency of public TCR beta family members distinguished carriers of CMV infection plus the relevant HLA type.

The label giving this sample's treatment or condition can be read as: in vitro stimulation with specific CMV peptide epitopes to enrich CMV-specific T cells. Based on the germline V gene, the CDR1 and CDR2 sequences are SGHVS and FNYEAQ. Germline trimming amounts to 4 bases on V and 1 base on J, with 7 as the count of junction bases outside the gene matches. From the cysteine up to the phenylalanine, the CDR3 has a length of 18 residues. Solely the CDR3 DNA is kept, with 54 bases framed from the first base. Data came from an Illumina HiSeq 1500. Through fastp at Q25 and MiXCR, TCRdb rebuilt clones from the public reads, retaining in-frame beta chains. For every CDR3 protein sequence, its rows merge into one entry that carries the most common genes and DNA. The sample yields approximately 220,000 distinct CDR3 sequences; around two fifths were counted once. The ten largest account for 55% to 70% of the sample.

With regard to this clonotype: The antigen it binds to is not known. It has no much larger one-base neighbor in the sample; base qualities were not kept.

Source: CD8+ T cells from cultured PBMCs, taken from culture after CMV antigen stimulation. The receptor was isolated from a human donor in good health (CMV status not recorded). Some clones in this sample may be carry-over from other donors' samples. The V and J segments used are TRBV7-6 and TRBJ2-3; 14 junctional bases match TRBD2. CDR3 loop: CASSSGLAGGRGTDTQYF. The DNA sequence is TGTGCCAGCAGCTCCGGACTAGCGGGAGGAAGAGGCACAGATACGCAGTATTTT.